A single sample gave rise to the 6 T cell receptor beta chains below, sequenced in a study of T cells in Graves' hyperthyroidism and ophthalmopathy (dated by TCRdb to the late 2010s). The library came from multiplex PCR. Sequencing was performed on an Illumina HiSeq 2000. The TCR beta CDR3 regions were amplified from RNA transcripts. For the first round of RT-PCR on the TCR CDR3, the HTBI primer set was used together with the Qiagen OneStep RT-PCR kit. Starting from the raw public reads, TCRdb applied fastp trimming at Q25, assembled clones with MiXCR and retained in-frame beta chains. Rows are unified per CDR3 protein, each entry keeping the most common DNA and genes. Within this sample are over 350,000 distinct CDR3 sequences, with roughly 14% of them counted one time only. The ten most abundant clones make up approximately 13% of the sample. The sequencing sample was made of blood. These receptors all come from a young man with Graves' ophthalmopathy.

This chain uses TRBV28 with TRBJ2-7; perhaps TRBD2 as D (6 bases). CDR3 length: 12 amino acids. The ends were cut back, 3 bases at V and 7 bases at J, with 10 bases in the middle. Germline loops: CDR1 MDHEN, CDR2 SYDVKM. The CDR3 DNA reads as TGTGCCAGCAGTTTCACTAGCCGGGAGCAGTACTTC. Translated, it gives CASSFTSREQYF.

Many counts were recorded for this clonotype. The chain has TRBV3-1 and TRBJ2-7, with 7 bases identical to TRBD1. The ends lost 1 base at V and 3 bases at J; junction bases unmatched: 3. Germline lookup yields CDR1 LGHDT and CDR2 YNNKEL (reference sequence). The CDR3 is 14 residues long. CDR3: CASSQGSGGYEQYF. CDR3 nucleotides: TGTGCCAGCAGCCAAGGTTCAGGGGGCTACGAGCAGTACTTC.

The V gene is TRBV4-1, the J gene TRBJ1-1; 7 nucleotides agree with TRBD1. The trim removed 4 bases at V and 6 bases at J, leaving 8 bases unmatched. The germline V gene has CDR1 MGHRA and CDR2 YSYEKL. The CDR3 consists of 14 residues. CDR3 sequence reads: CASSRDPGQPEAFF. The CDR3 nucleotides read TGCGCCAGCAGCCGAGACCCGGGACAGCCTGAAGCTTTCTTT.

This clonotype was seen repeatedly, ten times or more. The J gene is TRBJ1-1, the V gene TRBV2; D gene uncertain. V was pared by 6 bases and J by 0 bases, with 14 bases between. Germline loops: CDR1 SNHLY, CDR2 FYNNEI. The length of the CDR3 is 15 residues. The CDR3 reads CASSPFGPMNTEAFF. CDR3 nucleotide sequence: TGTGCCAGCAGCCCCTTCGGACCGATGAACACTGAAGCTTTCTTT.

This clonotype was found a few times. The V and J genes are TRBV10-3 and TRBJ1-6; TRBD1 might be the D (5 bases). This CDR3 contains 14 residues. Trimming removed 4 bases from V and 6 bases from J, with 10 bases in between. Germline-derived CDR1 and CDR2 are ENHRY and SYGVKD. Here the CDR3 reads CAISGDGGNSPLHF. The CDR3 DNA sequence: TGTGCCATCAGTGGGGACGGCGGTAATTCACCCCTCCACTTT.

V and J are TRBV29-1 and TRBJ2-3, with 7 bases fitting TRBD1. CDR1 SQVTM and CDR2 ANQGSEA come from the germline V gene. The CDR3 contains 13 residues. Trimming cost V 3 bases and J 4 bases; bases outside gene matches: 4. CDR3 protein: CSVDGTAADTQYF. CDR3 sequence (DNA): TGCAGCGTTGATGGGACAGCCGCAGATACGCAGTATTTT.